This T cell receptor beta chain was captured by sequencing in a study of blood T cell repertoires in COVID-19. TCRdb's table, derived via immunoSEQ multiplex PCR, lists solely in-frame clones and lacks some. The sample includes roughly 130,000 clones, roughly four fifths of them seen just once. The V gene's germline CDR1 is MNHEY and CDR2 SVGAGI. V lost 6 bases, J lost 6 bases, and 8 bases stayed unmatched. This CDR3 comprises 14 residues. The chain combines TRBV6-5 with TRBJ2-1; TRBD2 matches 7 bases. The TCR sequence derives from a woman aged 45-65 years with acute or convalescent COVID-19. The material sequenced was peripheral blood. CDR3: CASSWSGGGNEQFF. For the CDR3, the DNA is TGTGCCAGCAGCTGGAGTGGGGGGGGCAATGAGCAGTTCTTC.